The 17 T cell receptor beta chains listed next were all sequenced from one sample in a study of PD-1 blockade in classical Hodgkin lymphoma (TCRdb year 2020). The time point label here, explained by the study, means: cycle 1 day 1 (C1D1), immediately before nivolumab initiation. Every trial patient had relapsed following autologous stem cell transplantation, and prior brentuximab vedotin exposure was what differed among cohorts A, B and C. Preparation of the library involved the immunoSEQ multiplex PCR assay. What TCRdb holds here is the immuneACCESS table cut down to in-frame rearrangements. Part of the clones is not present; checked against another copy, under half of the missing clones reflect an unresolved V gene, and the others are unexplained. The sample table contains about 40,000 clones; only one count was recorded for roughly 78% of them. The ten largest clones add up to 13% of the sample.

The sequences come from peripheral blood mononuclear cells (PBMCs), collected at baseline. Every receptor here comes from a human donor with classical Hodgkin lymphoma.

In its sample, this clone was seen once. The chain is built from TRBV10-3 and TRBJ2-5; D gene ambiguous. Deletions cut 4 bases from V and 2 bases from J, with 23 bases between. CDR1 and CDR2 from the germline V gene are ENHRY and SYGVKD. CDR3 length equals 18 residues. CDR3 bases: TGTGCCATCAGTGTAGTATCCGTAACAAGTGGGGTTCAAGAGACCCAGTACTTC. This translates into CAISVVSVTSGVQETQYF.

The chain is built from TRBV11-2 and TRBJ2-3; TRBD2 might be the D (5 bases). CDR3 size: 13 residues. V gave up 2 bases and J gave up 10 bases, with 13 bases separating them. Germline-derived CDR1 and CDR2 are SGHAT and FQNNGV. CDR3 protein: CASSLSSSQSQYF. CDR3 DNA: TGTGCCAGCAGCTTAAGCTCTAGCCAGTCGCAGTATTTT.

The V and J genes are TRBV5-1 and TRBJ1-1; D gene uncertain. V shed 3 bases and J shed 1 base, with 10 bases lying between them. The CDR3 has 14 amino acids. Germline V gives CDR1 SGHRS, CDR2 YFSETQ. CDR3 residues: CASSSIIANTEAFF. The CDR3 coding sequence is TGCGCCAGCAGCTCCATCATTGCGAACACTGAAGCTTTCTTT.

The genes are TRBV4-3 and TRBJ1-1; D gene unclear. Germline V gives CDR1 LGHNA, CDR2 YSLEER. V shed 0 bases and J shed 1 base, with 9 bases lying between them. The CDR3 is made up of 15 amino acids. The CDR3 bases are TGCGCCAGCAGCCAAGAAGGACCCGGGAACACTGAAGCTTTCTTT. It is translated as CASSQEGPGNTEAFF.

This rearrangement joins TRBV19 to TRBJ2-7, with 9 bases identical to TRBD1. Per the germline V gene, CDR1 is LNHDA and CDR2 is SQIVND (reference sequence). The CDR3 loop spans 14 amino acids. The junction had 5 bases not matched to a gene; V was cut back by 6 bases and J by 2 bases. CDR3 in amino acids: CASSPGQGAYEQYF. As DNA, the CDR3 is TGTGCCAGTAGCCCGGGACAGGGAGCCTACGAGCAGTACTTC.

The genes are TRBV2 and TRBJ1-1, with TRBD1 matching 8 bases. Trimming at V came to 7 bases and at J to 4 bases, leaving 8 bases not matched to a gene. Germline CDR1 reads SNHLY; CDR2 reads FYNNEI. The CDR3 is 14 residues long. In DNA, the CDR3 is TGTGCCAGCACCAGAGGACAGGGTACCACTGAAGCTTTCTTT. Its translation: CASTRGQGTTEAFF.

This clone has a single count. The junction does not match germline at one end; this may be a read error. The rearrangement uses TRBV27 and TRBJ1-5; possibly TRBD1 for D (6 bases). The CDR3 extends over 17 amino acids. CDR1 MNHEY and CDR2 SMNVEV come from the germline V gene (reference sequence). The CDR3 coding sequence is TGTGCCAGCATTTTAACTTTGACAGGAGGGCTCAATCAGCCCCAGCATTTT. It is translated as CASILTLTGGLNQPQHF.

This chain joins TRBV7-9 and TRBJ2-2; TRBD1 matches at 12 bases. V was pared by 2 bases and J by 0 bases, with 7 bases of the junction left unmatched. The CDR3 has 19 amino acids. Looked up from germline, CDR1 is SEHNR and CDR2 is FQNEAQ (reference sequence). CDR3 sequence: CASSLRPGQGASNTGELFF. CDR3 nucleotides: TGTGCCAGCAGCTTAAGACCGGGACAGGGGGCATCGAACACCGGGGAGCTGTTTTTT.

CDR3 residues: CASSLDSEETQYF. CDR3 DNA: TGTGCCAGTAGCCTGGACAGTGAAGAGACCCAGTACTTC. The chain combines TRBV19 with TRBJ2-5; weak D call: TRBD1 (6 bases). V was trimmed by 6 bases and J by 3 bases, leaving 11 bases between them. CDR1 and CDR2 from the germline V gene are LNHDA and SQIVND (reference sequence). CDR3 length: 13 residues. The complete variable domain, with remaining parts taken from reference TRBV19 and TRBJ2-5, reads DGGITQSPKYLFRKEGQNVTLSCEQNLNHDAMYWYRQDPGQGLRLIYYSQIVNDFQKGDIAEGYSVSREKKESFPLTVTSAQKNPTAFYLCASSLDSEETQYFGPGTRLLVL.

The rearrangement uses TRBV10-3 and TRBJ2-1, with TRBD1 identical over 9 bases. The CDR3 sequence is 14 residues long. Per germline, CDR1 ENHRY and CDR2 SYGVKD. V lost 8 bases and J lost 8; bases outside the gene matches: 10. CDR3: CAIRVGQGRDEQFF. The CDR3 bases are TGTGCCATCCGAGTTGGACAGGGGCGGGATGAGCAGTTCTTC.

In DNA form, the CDR3 reads TGTGCCAGCAGTCAGGCGGACACAGATACGCAGTATTTT. It translates to CASSQADTDTQYF. The chain recombines TRBV2 with TRBJ2-3; D unresolved. The CDR3 is 13 residues long. V was shortened by 5 bases and J by 2 bases, with 8 bases between the two germline ends. The V gene's germline CDR1 is SNHLY and CDR2 FYNNEI.

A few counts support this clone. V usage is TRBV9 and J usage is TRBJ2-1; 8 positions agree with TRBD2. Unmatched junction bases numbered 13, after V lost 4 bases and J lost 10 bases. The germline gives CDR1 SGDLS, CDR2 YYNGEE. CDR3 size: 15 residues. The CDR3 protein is CASSFAGGLGGEQFF. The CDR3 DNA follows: TGTGCCAGCAGCTTCGCGGGGGGCCTAGGAGGGGAGCAGTTCTTC.

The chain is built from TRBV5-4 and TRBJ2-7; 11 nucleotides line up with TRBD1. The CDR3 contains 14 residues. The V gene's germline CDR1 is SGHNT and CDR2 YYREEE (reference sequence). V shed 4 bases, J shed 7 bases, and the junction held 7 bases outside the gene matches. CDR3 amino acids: CASSLGQGVEEQYF. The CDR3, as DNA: TGTGCCAGCAGCCTGGGACAGGGGGTGGAAGAGCAGTACTTC.

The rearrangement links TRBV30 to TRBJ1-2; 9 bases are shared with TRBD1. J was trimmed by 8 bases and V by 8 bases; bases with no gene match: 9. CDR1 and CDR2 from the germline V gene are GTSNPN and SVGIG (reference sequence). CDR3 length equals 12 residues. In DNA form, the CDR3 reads TGTGCCGGGGGACAGGGTCTTAGCGGCTACACCTTC. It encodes CAGGQGLSGYTF. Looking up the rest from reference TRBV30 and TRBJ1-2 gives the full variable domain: SQTIHQWPATLVQPVGSPLSLECTVEGTSNPNLYWYRQAAGRGLQLLFYSVGIGQISSEVPQNLSASRPQDRQFILSSKKLLLSDSGFYLCAGGQGLSGYTFGSGTRLTVV.

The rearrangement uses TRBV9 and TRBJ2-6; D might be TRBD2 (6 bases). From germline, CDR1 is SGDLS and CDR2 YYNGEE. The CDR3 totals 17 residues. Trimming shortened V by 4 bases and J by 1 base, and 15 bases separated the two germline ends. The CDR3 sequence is CASSPKGGGSGANVLTF. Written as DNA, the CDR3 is TGTGCCAGCAGCCCTAAGGGTGGGGGGTCTGGGGCCAACGTCCTGACTTTC.

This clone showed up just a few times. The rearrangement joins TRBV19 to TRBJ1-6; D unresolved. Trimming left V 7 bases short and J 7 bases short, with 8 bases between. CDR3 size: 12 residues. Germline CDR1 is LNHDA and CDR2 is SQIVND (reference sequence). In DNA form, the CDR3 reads TGTGCCAGTACCTCGGCCAATTCACCCCTCCACTTT. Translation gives CASTSANSPLHF.

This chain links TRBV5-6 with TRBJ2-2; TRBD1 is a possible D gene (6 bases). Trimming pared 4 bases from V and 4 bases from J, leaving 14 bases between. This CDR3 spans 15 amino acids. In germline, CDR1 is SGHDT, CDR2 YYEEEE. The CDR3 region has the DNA TGTGCCAGCAGCATACCACAGGGATTCACCGGGGAGCTGTTTTTT. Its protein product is CASSIPQGFTGELFF.